This TCR beta chain is drawn from a study of post-analysis software for immune sequencing data. Study overall: The cohort encompassed relapsing-remitting, secondary progressive and progressive-relapsing multiple sclerosis disease courses. Study results and limitations: The normalized Chao1 diversity of multiple sclerosis patients was significantly lower than that of controls. Patients used about 5 TRBV segments, including TRBV5-6, TRBV5-1 and TRBV20-1, more often than controls. Batch-mates among the samples co-clustered strongly by F measure.

As for this clonotype: Its matching antigen is unknown.

Each TCR beta cDNA library carried unique molecular identifiers. Each CDR3 protein gets one entry after TCRdb re-called the PCR reads with MiXCR. The sample includes fewer than 700,000 distinct CDR3 sequences, roughly 45% seen only once; the top ten take about 1.5%. V lost 3 bases to trimming and J lost 7 bases; unmatched junction nucleotides: 6. This CDR3 has 13 amino acids. The genes are TRBV12-3 or TRBV12-4 and TRBJ2-7, with 7 bases fitting TRBD2. This sequence originates from a girl aged 5 to 17 with multiple sclerosis. Sequencing used blood. The CDR3 is CASSFQGEGEQYF. In nucleotides, the CDR3 is TGTGCCAGCAGTTTTCAAGGGGAGGGTGAGCAGTACTTC.